The entry that follows covers one T cell receptor beta chain sequence. The CDR3 extends over 13 amino acids. No DNA is listed. The germline V gene has CDR1 ENHRY and CDR2 SYGVKD. The sample originates from a study of synovial regulatory T cells in juvenile arthritis. At the level of the study: One patient received methotrexate plus infliximab; one lacked treatment information.

The synovial samples were synovial fluid, paired with peripheral blood from each active arthritis patient. Median age approximately 12 years (roughly 2.1-22.9); median disease duration approximately seven years (0.2-19.1). Libraries were prepared by immunoSEQ multiplex PCR; TCRdb keeps only in-frame clonotypes and omits some of them. In total, the table holds roughly 2,600 clones. This TCR derives from a donor aged 2-30 years with juvenile idiopathic arthritis. The sample consisted of Treg cells from the synovium. V and J are TRBV10-3 and TRBJ2-7; TCRdb designates TRBD1, a call that cannot be tested without DNA. The CDR3 reads CAIGIRDSYEQYF.